What follows describes a single T cell receptor (beta chain). What antigen it recognizes has not been identified. A commercial ELISA kit detecting HCMV-specific IgG in serum was used to determine HCMV serostatus. Peripheral blood mononuclear cells were isolated from blood by Ficoll density gradient centrifugation. Sequencing instrument: Illumina HiSeq 2000. The TCR beta cDNA libraries were made using 5'RACE template switching, a step that added both a universal primer site and unique molecular identifiers. Synthesis of cDNA was primed from the TCR beta constant segment and was followed by two consecutive PCR amplification steps. As for the authors' bioinformatics: MIGEC was used to demultiplex reads and group the reads by UMI, and MiTCR was used to assemble and quantify clonotypes. To exclude erroneous sequences, only TCR cDNA sequences supported by at least two reads were retained. The tcR package was used for downstream repertoire analysis, with clonotypes matched between fractions based on CDR3 nucleotide sequence plus V segment. Antigen specificity was annotated against VDJdb with VDJmatch, allowing one amino acid substitution in CDR3. TCRdb reprocessed the reads into one record per CDR3 protein sequence, lacking DNA. These V and J calls originate from TCRdb's pipeline instead of the authors' own analysis. This sample's table contains 400,000 to 550,000 distinct CDR3 sequences. The ten largest clonotypes hold 7.3% of the sample.

The germline V gene encodes CDR1 SGHTA and CDR2 FQGTGA. Counted from cysteine to phenylalanine, this CDR3 has 15 amino acids. A DNA sequence was not provided. The data stem from a study of T cells expressing NK-cell markers (dated by TCRdb to 2020 to 2021). For context, the study as a whole: TCR beta-chain repertoires were profiled in sorted CD3+CD56+NKG2C+, CD3+CD56+NKG2C- and CD3+CD56-NKG2C+ T-cell subsets from about 8 donors. Of the eight sequenced donors, seven were found to be HCMV-seropositive and one was found to be HCMV-seronegative. All eight donors whose samples were sequenced were randomly selected healthy volunteers, three of them men and five women. The libraries were sequenced on Illumina HiSeq 2000/2500, MiSeq or NextSeq, producing 2 x 150 bp reads.

The paper as a whole reports these results and caveats: In roughly six donors, the dominant CD3+CD56+NKG2C+ clonotypes ranked among the top 10 CD8+ clonotypes, making up about 1.0-8% of CD8+ T cells. Those dominant clonotypes were again the most abundant among CD3+CD56-NKG2C+ cells in a handful of donors, at roughly 25-60.1%. Whether the expanded NKG2C-expressing T cell clones were specific for HCMV antigens remained unclear.

The receptor was derived from a woman aged 18 to 75 in good health. The V and J genes are TRBV7-3 and TRBJ2-1; TCRdb proposes TRBD2, but this gene call is untestable without DNA. Specimen: blood T cells: a sorted CD56 or NKG2C T cell subset, CD4+ or CD8+ T cells, or bulk PBMC T cells (not recorded which). The CDR3 in this case is CASSLTAGGYNEQFF.